Below are 16 T cell receptor beta chains sequenced from a single sample in a study of cytomegalovirus exposure and HLA in healthy donors. The PCR made use of 60 Vbeta and 13 Jbeta primers. Method: immunoSEQ multiplex PCR; TCRdb's copy keeps in-frame clones and lacks some. The sample comprises roughly 150,000 clones, 84% of which are singletons, and around 1% rests with the top ten. The sequenced sample was PBMCs. The source is a man under 40 in good health and CMV-seronegative.

The J gene is TRBJ2-5, the V gene TRBV7-8; 7 nucleotides agree with TRBD2. Germline loops: CDR1 SGHVS, CDR2 FQNEAQ. Trimming at V came to 6 bases and at J to 5 bases, leaving 6 bases not matched to a gene. The CDR3 length is 13 residues. The CDR3 here is CASRRGIIETQYF. The CDR3 coding sequence is TGTGCCAGCAGGCGGGGGATTATTGAGACCCAGTACTTC. Looking up the rest from reference TRBV7-8 and TRBJ2-5 gives the full variable domain: GAGVSQSPRYKVAKRGQDVALRCDPISGHVSLFWYQQALGQGPEFLTYFQNEAQLDKSGLPSDRFFAERPEGSVSTLKIQRTQQEDSAVYLCASRRGIIETQYFGPGTRLLVL.

The sample holds a few counts of this clone. The rearrangement links TRBV11-3 to TRBJ1-1; D is undetermined. Trimming pared 2 bases from V and 0 bases from J, leaving 4 bases between. Looked up from germline, CDR1 is SGHNT and CDR2 is YENEEA. CDR3 length: 13 residues. The CDR3 loop is CASSLYMNTEAFF. In nucleotides, the CDR3 is TGTGCCAGCAGCTTATATATGAACACTGAAGCTTTCTTT.

CDR3 in DNA: TGTGCCAGCAGCCAAGCCCGGACAGATAATTCACCCCTCCACTTT. It is translated as CASSQARTDNSPLHF. J is TRBJ1-6 and V is TRBV14; a weak D match, TRBD1 (6 bases). The V gene lost 1 base and the J gene lost 5 bases, with 9 bases spanning the gap. The germline V gene encodes CDR1 SGHDN and CDR2 FVKESK. The CDR3 is made up of 15 amino acids.

This clone came up a few times. The V call is TRBV5-1, the J call TRBJ2-1; no firm D call. The CDR3 loop spans 14 amino acids. Germline CDR1 SGHRS, CDR2 YFSETQ. V dropped 0 bases and J dropped 2 bases, with 6 bases sitting between them. The CDR3 bases are TGCGCCAGCAGCTTGGAACGGGCCTACAATGAGCAGTTCTTC. Translation: CASSLERAYNEQFF.

This clone was observed a single time. The V and J genes are TRBV14 and TRBJ1-3, with D perhaps TRBD1 (5 bases). The germline CDR1 and CDR2 sequences are SGHDN and FVKESK. V was trimmed by 0 bases and J by 0 bases, leaving 15 bases between them. The CDR3 extends over 18 amino acids. The CDR3 here is CASSQDRDWINSGNTIYF. CDR3 nucleotide sequence: TGTGCCAGCAGCCAAGATCGGGACTGGATAAACTCTGGAAACACCATATATTTT.

The chain joins TRBV19 to TRBJ2-1; 10 bases align to TRBD2. This CDR3 contains 16 residues. The J segment lost 7 bases and the V segment lost 1 base, leaving 7 bases of the junction unmatched. Germline loops: CDR1 LNHDA, CDR2 SQIVND (reference sequence). The CDR3 loop is CASSIVASGSGNEQFF. The CDR3 DNA is TGTGCCAGTAGTATAGTGGCTAGCGGGAGCGGAAATGAGCAGTTCTTC.

The chain employs TRBV19 and TRBJ1-1; D is perhaps TRBD1 (5 bases). V was trimmed by 3 bases and J by 2 bases, leaving 13 bases between them. Germline CDR1 and CDR2: LNHDA and SQIVND (reference sequence). This CDR3 has 15 amino acids. This chain's CDR3 is CASSIGWGGNTEAFF. Written as DNA, the CDR3 is TGTGCCAGTAGTATCGGATGGGGGGGAAACACTGAAGCTTTCTTT.

The V call is TRBV7-8, the J call TRBJ2-7, with D possibly being TRBD2 (6 bases). The germline V and J ends were trimmed by 1 base and 4 bases, with 11 bases remaining between them. This CDR3 region has 14 residues. CDR1 and CDR2 from the germline V gene are SGHVS and FQNEAQ. CDR3 protein: CASSLEEGRYEQYF. In nucleotides, the CDR3 is TGTGCCAGCAGCTTAGAGGAGGGCCGGTACGAGCAGTACTTC. Full variable domain (missing parts from reference TRBV7-8 and TRBJ2-7): GAGVSQSPRYKVAKRGQDVALRCDPISGHVSLFWYQQALGQGPEFLTYFQNEAQLDKSGLPSDRFFAERPEGSVSTLKIQRTQQEDSAVYLCASSLEEGRYEQYFGPGTRLTVT.

The table lists this clone with a count of one. The V and J genes are TRBV2 and TRBJ1-2, with D tentatively TRBD1 (6 bases). Trimming cost V 0 bases and J 2 bases, with 7 bases left between them. The CDR3 extends over 14 amino acids. CDR1 is SNHLY, CDR2 FYNNEI, per germline. As DNA, the CDR3 is TGTGCCAGCAGTGAAGCCAGGGGAAACTATGGCTACACCTTC. The encoded protein is CASSEARGNYGYTF.

The chain uses TRBV2 and TRBJ2-2, with D unresolved. The germline V gene has CDR1 SNHLY and CDR2 FYNNEI. There are 13 residues in the CDR3. Trimming removed 6 bases from V and 7 bases from J, with 12 bases in between. The CDR3 region has the DNA TGTGCCAGCAGGTCTGTCCCGGGCGGGGAGCTGTTTTTT. Protein sequence: CASRSVPGGELFF. Complete variable domain (other parts from reference TRBV2 and TRBJ2-2): EPEVTQTPSHQVTQMGQEVILRCVPISNHLYFYWYRQILGQKVEFLVSFYNNEISEKSEIFDDQFSVERPDGSNFTLKIRSTKLEDSAMYFCASRSVPGGELFFGEGSRLTVL.

For the CDR3, the DNA is TGTGCCAGCAGTAAGTCCGGGCAGGGGGAGCCTGAAGCTTTCTTT. It encodes CASSKSGQGEPEAFF. This chain links TRBV6-5 with TRBJ1-1, with 7 positions matching TRBD1. This CDR3 is built from 15 residues. V gave up 5 bases and J gave up 6 bases; unmatched junction bases: 12. The germline V gene has CDR1 MNHEY and CDR2 SVGAGI.

V is TRBV6-6 and J is TRBJ2-1; a possible D gene is TRBD2 (5 bases). This CDR3 region has 13 residues. Trimming pared 0 bases from V and 8 bases from J, leaving 8 bases between. Per the germline V gene, CDR1 is MNHNY and CDR2 is SVGAGI (reference sequence). The CDR3 nucleotides read TGTGCCAGCAGTTACTCCAACGGGGATGAGCAGTTCTTC. It yields the protein CASSYSNGDEQFF.

The rearrangement links TRBV27 to TRBJ1-3, with TRBD1 as a possible D gene (6 bases). Trimming pared 3 bases from V and 2 bases from J, leaving 32 bases between. This CDR3 is built from 22 residues. Germline lookup yields CDR1 MNHEY and CDR2 SMNVEV (reference sequence). The CDR3 nucleotides are TGTGCCAGCAGTTTCCCGGACGAAAACGAGCGAACAGGGTTGGTTGCTGGAAACACCATATATTTT. Amino acid sequence: CASSFPDENERTGLVAGNTIYF.

The rearrangement joins TRBV6-5 to TRBJ1-4; D gene unclear. Trimming pared 7 bases from V and 2 bases from J, leaving 14 bases between. Germline V gene data show CDR1 as MNHEY and CDR2 as SVGAGI. This CDR3 is built from 15 residues. The CDR3, as DNA: TGTGCCAGCACCTTCAGCGGTGGTACTAATGAAAAACTGTTTTTT. Its translation is CASTFSGGTNEKLFF.

The chain combines TRBV11-1 with TRBJ2-7; D remains ambiguous. This CDR3 spans 13 amino acids. V was shortened by 0 bases and J by 2 bases, with 5 bases between the two germline ends. Germline V CDR1 and CDR2: SGHAT, FQDESV (reference sequence). The CDR3 coding sequence is TGTGCCAGCAGCTTAGCACAGACCTACGAGCAGTACTTC. Its protein product is CASSLAQTYEQYF.

This chain links TRBV5-6 with TRBJ1-2, with D possibly being TRBD1 (5 bases). Between the trimmed V and J ends, which lost 4 bases and 5 bases, there was a span of 18 bases. CDR1 and CDR2 (germline): SGHDT, YYEEEE. CDR3 length: 15 residues. The CDR3 bases are TGTGCCAGCAGCCTAATAGACGACAGCCGGTATGGCTACACCTTC. It encodes CASSLIDDSRYGYTF.